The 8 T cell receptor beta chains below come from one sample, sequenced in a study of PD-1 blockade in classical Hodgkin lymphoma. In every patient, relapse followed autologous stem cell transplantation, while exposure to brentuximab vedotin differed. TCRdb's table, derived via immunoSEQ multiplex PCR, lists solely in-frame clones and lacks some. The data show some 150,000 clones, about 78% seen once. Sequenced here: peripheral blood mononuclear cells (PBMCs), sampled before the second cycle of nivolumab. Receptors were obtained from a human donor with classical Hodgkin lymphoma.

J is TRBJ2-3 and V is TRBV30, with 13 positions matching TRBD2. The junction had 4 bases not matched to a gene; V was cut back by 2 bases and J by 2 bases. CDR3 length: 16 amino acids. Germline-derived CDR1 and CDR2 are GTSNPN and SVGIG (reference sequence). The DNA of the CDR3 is TGTGCCTGGAGTTCCGGGACTAGCGGGATCACAGATACGCAGTATTTT. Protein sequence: CAWSSGTSGITDTQYF.

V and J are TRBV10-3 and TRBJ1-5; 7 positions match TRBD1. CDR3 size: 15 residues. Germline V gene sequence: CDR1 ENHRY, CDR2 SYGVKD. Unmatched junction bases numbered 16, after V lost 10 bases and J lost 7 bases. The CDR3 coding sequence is TGTGCCACCAGGGAGGTAACAGGGGTCGGGCAGCCCCAGCATTTT. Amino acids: CATREVTGVGQPQHF.

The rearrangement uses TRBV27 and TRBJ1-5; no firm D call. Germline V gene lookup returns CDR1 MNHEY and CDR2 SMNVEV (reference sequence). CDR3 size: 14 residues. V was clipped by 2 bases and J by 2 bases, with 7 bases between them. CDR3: CASSLTAGNQPQHF. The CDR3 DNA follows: TGTGCCAGCAGTTTAACAGCAGGCAATCAGCCCCAGCATTTT.

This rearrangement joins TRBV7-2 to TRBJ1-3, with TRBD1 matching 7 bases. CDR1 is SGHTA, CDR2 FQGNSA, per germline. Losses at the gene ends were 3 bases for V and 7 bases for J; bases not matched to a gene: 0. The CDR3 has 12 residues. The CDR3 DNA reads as TGTGCCAGCAGCTTCAGGGGGAACACCATATATTTT. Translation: CASSFRGNTIYF.

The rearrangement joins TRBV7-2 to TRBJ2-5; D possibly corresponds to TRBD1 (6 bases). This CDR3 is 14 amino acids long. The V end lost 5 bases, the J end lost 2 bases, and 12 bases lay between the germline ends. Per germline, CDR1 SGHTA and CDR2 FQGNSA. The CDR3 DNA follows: TGTGCCAGCAGCAAGGTGGACAGTCAAGAGACCCAGTACTTC. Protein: CASSKVDSQETQYF.

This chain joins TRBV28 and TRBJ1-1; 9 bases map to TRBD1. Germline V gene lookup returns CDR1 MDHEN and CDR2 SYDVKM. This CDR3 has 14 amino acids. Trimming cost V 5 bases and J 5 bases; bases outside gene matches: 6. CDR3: CASSPWTGETEAFF. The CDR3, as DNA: TGTGCCAGCAGTCCGTGGACAGGGGAGACTGAAGCTTTCTTT.

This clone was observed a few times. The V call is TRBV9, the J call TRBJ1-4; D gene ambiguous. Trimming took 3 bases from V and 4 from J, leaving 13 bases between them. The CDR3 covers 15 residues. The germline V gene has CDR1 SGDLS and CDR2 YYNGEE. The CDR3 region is CASSGHGRNNEKLFF. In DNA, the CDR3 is TGTGCCAGCAGCGGTCACGGGAGAAATAATGAAAAACTGTTTTTT.

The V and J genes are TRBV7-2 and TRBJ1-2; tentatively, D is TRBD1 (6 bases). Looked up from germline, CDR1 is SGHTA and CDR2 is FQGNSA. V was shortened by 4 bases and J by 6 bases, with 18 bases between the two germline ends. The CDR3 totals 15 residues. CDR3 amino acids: CASSSRGITGNGYTF. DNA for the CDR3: TGTGCCAGCAGCTCAAGGGGGATTACAGGGAATGGCTACACCTTC.